What follows are 15 T cell receptor beta chains derived from one specimen sequenced in a study of T cell responses to AZD1222 COVID-19 vaccine. The method was immunoSEQ multiplex PCR; TCRdb's version includes in-frame clones alone and lacks a portion of them. The table includes tens of thousands of clones, roughly nine tenths detected once. The sequenced sample was peripheral blood, obtained 28 days after the second AZD1222 dose. These receptors all come from an adult who received the AZD1222 COVID-19 vaccine.

The gene calls are TRBV20-1 and TRBJ1-1, with D unresolved. CDR1 is DFQATT, CDR2 SNEGSKA, per germline (reference sequence). V was shortened by 6 bases and J by 5 bases, with 10 bases between the two germline ends. There are 11 residues in the CDR3. The CDR3 loop is CSAPRQTEAFF. The CDR3 DNA follows: TGCAGTGCCCCCCGGCAAACTGAAGCTTTCTTT.

Only one count was recorded for this clone. V and J are TRBV5-5 and TRBJ1-5; 12 nucleotides align to TRBD1. The CDR3 contains 16 residues. Germline loops: CDR1 SGHKS, CDR2 YYEKEE (reference sequence). The V gene end was trimmed by 2 bases and the J gene end by 7 bases; junction bases not matched to a gene: 7. For the CDR3, the DNA is TGTGCCAGCAGCTTAGGGACAGGGGGCGCGGAACAGCCCCAGCATTTT. Its translation is CASSLGTGGAEQPQHF.

The chain couples TRBV28 to TRBJ1-2; D gene uncertain. Trimming took 6 bases from V and 0 from J, leaving 8 bases between them. Germline CDR1 MDHEN, CDR2 SYDVKM. There are 13 residues in the CDR3. The CDR3 DNA is TGTGCCAGCAGGCGGCGAGCTAACTATGGCTACACCTTC. It is translated as CASRRRANYGYTF.

The chain recombines TRBV18 with TRBJ2-1, with D hard to call. The germline V gene has CDR1 KGHSH and CDR2 LQKENI. Trimming stripped 0 bases from V and 5 bases from J, with 11 bases between. The CDR3 totals 15 residues. In nucleotides, the CDR3 is TGTGCCAGCTCACCACCGAGCAGGATAAACAATGAGCAGTTCTTC. Protein product: CASSPPSRINNEQFF.

This sequence joins TRBV5-1 and TRBJ2-3, with D perhaps matching TRBD2 (6 bases). This CDR3 spans 15 amino acids. Trimming took 0 bases from V and 6 from J, leaving 14 bases between them. CDR1 is SGHRS, CDR2 YFSETQ, per germline. CDR3 sequence reads: CASSLDTGVTDTQYF. The CDR3 DNA sequence: TGCGCCAGCAGCTTGGACACGGGAGTCACGGATACGCAGTATTTT. Combining the CDR3 with reference TRBV5-1 and TRBJ2-3 gives the whole variable domain KAGVTQTPRYLIKTRGQQVTLSCSPISGHRSVSWYQQTPGQGLQFLFEYFSETQRNKGNFPGRFSGRQFSNSRSEMNVSTLELGDSALYLCASSLDTGVTDTQYFGPGTRLTVL.

The V and J genes are TRBV19 and TRBJ2-3; D call uncertain. The V end lost 4 bases, the J end lost 3 bases, and 11 bases lay between the germline ends. Germline assignment: CDR1 LNHDA and CDR2 SQIVND (reference sequence). The CDR3 is made up of 14 amino acids. CDR3 in DNA: TGTGCCAGTAGTACTGGATACGGGACAGATACGCAGTATTTT. Translation: CASSTGYGTDTQYF. Full variable domain (rest looked up from reference TRBV19 and TRBJ2-3): DGGITQSPKYLFRKEGQNVTLSCEQNLNHDAMYWYRQDPGQGLRLIYYSQIVNDFQKGDIAEGYSVSREKKESFPLTVTSAQKNPTAFYLCASSTGYGTDTQYFGPGTRLTVL.

This rearrangement joins TRBV7-2 to TRBJ2-3, with 7 nucleotides matching TRBD1. The ends lost 5 bases at V and 3 bases at J; junction bases unmatched: 11. The germline V gene encodes CDR1 SGHTA and CDR2 FQGNSA. This CDR3 spans 16 amino acids. The CDR3 here is CASSPSFTGVTDTQYF. The CDR3 bases are TGTGCCAGCAGCCCTTCGTTTACAGGGGTAACAGATACGCAGTATTTT.

The chain links TRBV27 to TRBJ2-2; D is possibly TRBD1 (5 bases). Trimming cost V 5 bases and J 2 bases, with 24 bases left between them. From germline, CDR1 is MNHEY and CDR2 SMNVEV (reference sequence). This CDR3 has 19 amino acids. The CDR3 sequence is CASSPRVTGLFTNTGELFF. The CDR3 region has the DNA TGTGCCAGCAGTCCCCGGGTCACAGGATTGTTTACTAACACCGGGGAGCTGTTTTTT.

The chain couples TRBV18 to TRBJ2-5; 8 bases are a match to TRBD2. CDR3 length equals 14 residues. Germline CDR1 reads KGHSH; CDR2 reads LQKENI. Trimming cost V 2 bases and J 2 bases; bases outside gene matches: 1. The CDR3 DNA reads TGTGCCAGCTCACCAACTAGCGGTCAAGAGACCCAGTACTTC. It codes for CASSPTSGQETQYF.

The rearrangement links TRBV5-1 to TRBJ2-3; D gene uncertain. This CDR3 region has 14 residues. With 4 bases removed from V and 1 base from J, the gap between germline ends came to 10 bases. In germline, CDR1 is SGHRS, CDR2 YFSETQ. CDR3 DNA sequence: TGCGCCAGCAGCCTATCCGGTGGCACAGATACGCAGTATTTT. This codes for CASSLSGGTDTQYF.

In its sample, this clone was seen a few times. The chain links TRBV30 to TRBJ2-7, with D possibly matching TRBD2 (6 bases). This CDR3 is 13 amino acids long. V dropped 7 bases and J dropped 6 bases, with 19 bases sitting between them. Germline loops: CDR1 GTSNPN, CDR2 SVGIG (reference sequence). CDR3 in amino acids: CASGASGTSEQYF. Here the CDR3 DNA reads TGTGCCTCCGGGGCTAGTGGGACTTCCGAGCAGTACTTC.

CDR3 in DNA: TGTGCCAGTAGTATAGCGGGCCGACAGGGACACTACGAGCAGTACTTC. Translated, it gives CASSIAGRQGHYEQYF. J is TRBJ2-7 and V is TRBV19; TRBD1 matches at 7 bases. Germline lookup yields CDR1 LNHDA and CDR2 SQIVND (reference sequence). V dropped 1 base and J dropped 3; count of bases not matched to a gene: 9. The CDR3 spans 16 residues.

J is TRBJ1-5 and V is TRBV19; D unclear. The CDR3 is 14 amino acids. Germline CDR1 is LNHDA and CDR2 is SQIVND (reference sequence). The V end lost 7 bases, the J end lost 1 base, and 11 bases lay between the germline ends. In nucleotides, the CDR3 is TGTGCCAGTAAGGCGAGGGTCAGCAATCAGCCCCAGCATTTT. Translated, it gives CASKARVSNQPQHF.

The chain uses TRBV28 and TRBJ1-2, with 9 bases identical to TRBD1. Germline V CDR1 and CDR2: MDHEN, SYDVKM. The CDR3 extends over 15 amino acids. V dropped 5 bases and J dropped 5; count of bases not matched to a gene: 9. CDR3 protein: CASSLTQGAVYGYTF. In DNA form, the CDR3 reads TGTGCCAGCAGTCTTACACAGGGGGCTGTTTATGGCTACACCTTC.

The chain joins TRBV15 to TRBJ2-7; tentative D call: TRBD2 (6 bases). The germline V gene encodes CDR1 LNHNV and CDR2 YYDKDF (reference sequence). This CDR3 region has 12 residues. The V gene lost 3 bases and the J gene lost 6 bases, with 9 bases spanning the gap. This CDR3 is CATSRTGGEQYF. The CDR3 coding sequence is TGTGCCACCAGCAGGACCGGGGGCGAGCAGTACTTC.